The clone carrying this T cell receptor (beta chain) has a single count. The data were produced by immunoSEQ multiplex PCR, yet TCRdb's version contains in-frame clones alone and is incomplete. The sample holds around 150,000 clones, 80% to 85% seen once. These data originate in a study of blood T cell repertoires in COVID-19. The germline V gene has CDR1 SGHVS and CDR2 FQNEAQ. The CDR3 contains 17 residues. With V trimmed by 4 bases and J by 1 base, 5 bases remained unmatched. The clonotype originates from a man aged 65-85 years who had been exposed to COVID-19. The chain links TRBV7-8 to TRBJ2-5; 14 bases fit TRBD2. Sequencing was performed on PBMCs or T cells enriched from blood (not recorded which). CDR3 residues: CASSSLGTSGGQETQYF. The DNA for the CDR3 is TGTGCCAGCAGCTCGCTCGGGACTAGCGGGGGCCAAGAGACCCAGTACTTC.